Each of the 21 T cell receptor beta chains below was sequenced from the same sample in a study of CD8+CD57+ T cells in acquired aplastic anemia. Patients picked for sequencing had shown CD8+CD57+ cell expansion detected by flow cytometry. Using genomic DNA as the template, TCR beta VDJ and CDR3 profiling was carried out. Each CDR3 protein is one row after TCRdb ran MiXCR on the reads. The sample consists of 150,000 to 200,000 distinct CDR3 sequences, 40% to 50% of them appearing once. Sequencing was carried out using sorted CD4+, CD8+, or CD8+CD57+ T cells (not recorded which) from PBMCs. The receptors were gathered from a human donor with aplastic anemia.

This clonotype was detected many times. The J gene is TRBJ2-3, the V gene TRBV20-1; maybe TRBD2 (6 bases). V was shortened by 6 bases and J by 2 bases, with 18 bases between the two germline ends. The CDR3 is 15 residues long. Germline lookup yields CDR1 DFQATT and CDR2 SNEGSKA (reference sequence). CDR3 in amino acids: CSAIKRAGDTDTQYF. CDR3 DNA: TGCAGTGCCATTAAGCGGGCTGGGGACACAGATACGCAGTATTTT.

The rearrangement joins TRBV20-1 to TRBJ2-3; 11 bases match TRBD2. The CDR3 is 16 amino acids. V lost 3 bases and J lost 2; bases outside the gene matches: 7. Looked up from germline, CDR1 is DFQATT and CDR2 is SNEGSKA (reference sequence). Written as DNA, the CDR3 is TGCAGTGCTAGGCCGGGACTAGCGGAACACACAGATACGCAGTATTTT. This translates into CSARPGLAEHTDTQYF.

The chain employs TRBV6-1 and TRBJ1-5, with D possibly matching TRBD1 (5 bases). This CDR3 is 16 amino acids long. The V gene lost 6 bases and the J gene lost 0 bases, with 15 bases spanning the gap. The V gene's germline CDR1 is MNHNS and CDR2 SASEGT. The CDR3 DNA reads TGTGCCAGCAGGGAATCTCAGACAGATAGCAATCAGCCCCAGCATTTT. Translation: CASRESQTDSNQPQHF.

Comment on this clonotype: One end of the junction varies from germline; a read error may be responsible. V usage is TRBV20-1 and J usage is TRBJ1-1, with D unclear. CDR3 length: 14 amino acids. The germline V gene encodes CDR1 DFQATT and CDR2 SNEGSKA (reference sequence). The CDR3: CSARAGSTHTEAFF. The CDR3 region has the DNA TGCAGTGCTAGAGCGGGGTCTACCCACACCGAAGCTTTCTTT.

This clonotype was observed a handful of times. J is TRBJ2-7 and V is TRBV25-1; D ambiguous. The CDR3 totals 14 residues. V was cut by 6 bases and J by 10 bases, with 22 bases left in between. Germline V gene lookup returns CDR1 MGHDK and CDR2 SYGVNS. The CDR3 nucleotides read TGTGCCAGCAGCTCACCGGGCGACCTAATCGTTCAGTACTTC. Amino acids: CASSSPGDLIVQYF.

Turning to this clonotype: A read error may produce the germline difference seen at one junction end. The chain is built from TRBV11-2 and TRBJ2-7, with 8 bases that match TRBD1. Germline loops: CDR1 SGHAT, CDR2 FQNNGV. This CDR3 comprises 16 residues. The CDR3 DNA is TGTGCCAGCAGTCCGACAGGGGTCTTTGCCTCCTACGAGCAGTGCTTC. As protein: CASSPTGVFASYEQCF.

The genes are TRBV12-3 or TRBV12-4 and TRBJ1-2, with D unresolved. Trimming took 6 bases from V and 8 from J, leaving 13 bases between them. This CDR3 region has 12 residues. CDR3 protein: CASSEPRYGYTF. For the CDR3, the DNA is TGTGCCAGCAGCGAACCTAGGTACGGCTACACCTTC.

This clonotype was seen ten or more times. The chain links TRBV11-1 to TRBJ2-1; D tentatively fits TRBD1 or TRBD2 (5 bases each). Germline V CDR1 and CDR2: SGHAT, FQDESV (reference sequence). CDR3 length: 13 amino acids. V lost 2 bases, J lost 10 bases, and 12 bases lay in between. This CDR3 reads CASSLRSWDEQFF. The CDR3 nucleotides read TGTGCCAGCAGCTTAAGGTCTTGGGACGAGCAGTTCTTC.

The table lists this clonotype with many counts. The rearrangement uses TRBV6-1 and TRBJ2-7; D unresolved. V lost 3 bases and J 4 bases, leaving 10 bases between the germline ends. Germline CDR1 and CDR2: MNHNS and SASEGT. This CDR3 region has 13 residues. CDR3 DNA: TGTGCCAGCAGTGAGACCCCTTCGTACGAGCAGTACTTC. Protein product: CASSETPSYEQYF.

The chain links TRBV6-2 or TRBV6-3 to TRBJ1-5; 8 bases are shared with TRBD1. J lost 6 bases, V lost 5 bases, and 9 bases had no gene match. The CDR3 runs to 15 residues. Per germline, CDR1 MNHEY and CDR2 SVGEGT. CDR3 coding DNA: TGTGCCAGCAGTAGCCCAGGGGGCAGGGGTCAGCCCCAGCATTTT. Its protein product is CASSSPGGRGQPQHF.

The chain links TRBV11-2 to TRBJ2-3; TRBD2 matches at 7 bases. CDR3 length: 15 residues. Germline CDR1 and CDR2: SGHAT and FQNNGV. V shed 3 bases and J 5 bases; nucleotides not matched to a gene: 8. The CDR3: CASSFGAGAGDTQYF. CDR3 in DNA: TGTGCCAGCAGCTTCGGTGCGGGAGCGGGAGATACGCAGTATTTT. The full variable domain, with the rest looked up from reference TRBV11-2 and TRBJ2-3, is EAGVAQSPRYKIIEKRQSVAFWCNPISGHATLYWYQQILGQGPKLLIQFQNNGVVDDSQLPKDRFSAERLKGVDSTLKIQPAKLEDSAVYLCASSFGAGAGDTQYFGPGTRLTVL.

This clonotype was observed many times. The chain employs TRBV7-9 and TRBJ2-1; 11 bases line up with TRBD2. The CDR3 is 17 amino acids. The germline gives CDR1 SEHNR, CDR2 FQNEAQ (reference sequence). The trim removed 1 base at V and 0 bases at J, leaving 2 bases unmatched. The CDR3 nucleotides are TGTGCCAGCAGCTTAGATAGCGGGGGGGCCTCCTACAATGAGCAGTTCTTC. Translated, it gives CASSLDSGGASYNEQFF.

This clonotype was picked up many times. The chain has TRBV7-9 and TRBJ2-1; D is unclear. V lost 5 bases, J lost 6 bases, and 8 bases lay in between. The CDR3 has 12 amino acids. Per germline, CDR1 SEHNR and CDR2 FQNEAQ (reference sequence). CDR3 in amino acids: CASSTWANEQFF. CDR3 nucleotide sequence: TGTGCCAGCAGCACCTGGGCCAATGAGCAGTTCTTC.

This chain links TRBV10-3 with TRBJ2-3, with D tentatively TRBD2 (6 bases). The germline V gene encodes CDR1 ENHRY and CDR2 SYGVKD. V lost 1 base to trimming and J lost 0 bases, with 11 bases between them. CDR3 length: 16 amino acids. The chain's CDR3 is CAISEYPAGSTDTQYF. The CDR3 DNA reads TGTGCCATCAGTGAGTACCCCGCGGGAAGCACAGATACGCAGTATTTT.

This clonotype has a count of ten or more. The chain links TRBV7-2 to TRBJ2-3; D tentatively fits TRBD1 or TRBD2 (6 bases each). V was pared by 1 base and J by 3 bases, with 11 bases between. The germline gives CDR1 SGHTA, CDR2 FQGNSA. This CDR3 comprises 15 residues. Written as DNA, the CDR3 is TGTGCCAGCAGCTTAGGGGGGGCCCAAACAGATACGCAGTATTTT. Encoded protein: CASSLGGAQTDTQYF. The full variable domain, rest sourced from reference TRBV7-2 and TRBJ2-3, is GAGVSQSPSNKVTEKGKDVELRCDPISGHTALYWYRQSLGQGLEFLIYFQGNSAPDKSGLPSDRFSAERTGGSVSTLTIQRTQQEDSAVYLCASSLGGAQTDTQYFGPGTRLTVL.

This chain links TRBV24-1 with TRBJ1-5, with 9 bases lining up with TRBD1. J lost 5 bases, V lost 7 bases, and 5 bases had no gene match. The CDR3 is 14 residues long. Germline CDR1 reads KGHDR; CDR2 reads SFDVKD. DNA of the CDR3: TGTGCCACCAGAGACAGGGGGATTGATCAGCCCCAGCATTTT. Amino acid sequence: CATRDRGIDQPQHF.

The J gene is TRBJ2-3, the V gene TRBV10-3; unclear D gene. Germline CDR1 reads ENHRY; CDR2 reads SYGVKD. The length of the CDR3 is 15 residues. Trimming took off 2 bases at V and 0 bases at J, with 9 bases between the two ends. The CDR3 DNA follows: TGTGCCATCAGTGAGCCAACTCTCAGCACAGATACGCAGTATTTT. This gives the protein CAISEPTLSTDTQYF.

V is TRBV7-9 and J is TRBJ1-2, with TRBD1 as a possible D gene (5 bases). This CDR3 has 13 amino acids. Germline V lookup: CDR1 SEHNR, CDR2 FQNEAQ (reference sequence). Trimming took off 5 bases at V and 4 bases at J, with 11 bases between the two ends. The CDR3 DNA sequence: TGTGCCAGCAGCCAGGCTGGGGGCTATGGCTACACCTTC. Its translation: CASSQAGGYGYTF.

V is TRBV11-3 and J is TRBJ2-1; D possibly matches TRBD1 or TRBD2 (5 bases each). V lost 4 bases and J lost 8, with 12 bases in between. CDR1 is SGHNT, CDR2 YENEEA, per germline. This CDR3 comprises 13 residues. The CDR3, as DNA: TGTGCCAGCAGCTCGGGGCTCGGGGATGAGCAGTTCTTC. Encoded protein: CASSSGLGDEQFF.

The rearrangement uses TRBV7-6 and TRBJ1-1, with D perhaps matching TRBD1 (5 bases). Deletions cut 7 bases from V and 3 bases from J, with 18 bases between. Germline V gene lookup returns CDR1 SGHVS and CDR2 FNYEAQ. The CDR3 extends over 15 amino acids. CDR3 sequence reads: CASTPAGGEDTEAFF. CDR3 DNA: TGTGCCAGCACCCCGGCGGGGGGAGAGGACACTGAAGCTTTCTTT.

This clonotype has ten or more counts. The rearrangement links TRBV13 to TRBJ1-2, with TRBD1 identical over 8 bases. This CDR3 has 15 amino acids. Trimming removed 5 bases from V and 2 bases from J; junction bases left unmatched: 7. CDR1 is PRHDT, CDR2 FYEKMQ, per germline (reference sequence). The CDR3 DNA is TGTGCCAGCAGCGGCCTGAGGACAGGGAACTATGGCTACACCTTC. It is translated as CASSGLRTGNYGYTF.